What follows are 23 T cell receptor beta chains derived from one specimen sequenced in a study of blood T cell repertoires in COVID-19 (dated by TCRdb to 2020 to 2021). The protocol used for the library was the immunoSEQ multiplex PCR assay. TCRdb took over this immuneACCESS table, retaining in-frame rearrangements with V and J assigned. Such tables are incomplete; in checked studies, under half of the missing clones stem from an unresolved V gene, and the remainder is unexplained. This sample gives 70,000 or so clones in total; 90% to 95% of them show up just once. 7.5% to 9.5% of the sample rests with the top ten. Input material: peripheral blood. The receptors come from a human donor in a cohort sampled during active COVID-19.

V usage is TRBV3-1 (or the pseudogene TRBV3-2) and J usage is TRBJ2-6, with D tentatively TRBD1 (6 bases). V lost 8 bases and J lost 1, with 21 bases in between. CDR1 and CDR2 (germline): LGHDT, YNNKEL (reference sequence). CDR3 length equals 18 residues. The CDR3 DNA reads TGTGCCAGCTGGCCCGGGCCCTCCCAGGGGTCTGGGGCCAACGTCCTGACTTTC. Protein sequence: CASWPGPSQGSGANVLTF.

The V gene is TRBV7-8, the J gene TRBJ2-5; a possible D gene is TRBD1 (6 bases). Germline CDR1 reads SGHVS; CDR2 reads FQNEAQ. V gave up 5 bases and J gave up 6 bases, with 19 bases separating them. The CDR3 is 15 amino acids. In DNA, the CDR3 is TGTGCCAGCAGCCCCGCCAGGGGCCCGGAGCAGACCCAGTACTTC. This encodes CASSPARGPEQTQYF.

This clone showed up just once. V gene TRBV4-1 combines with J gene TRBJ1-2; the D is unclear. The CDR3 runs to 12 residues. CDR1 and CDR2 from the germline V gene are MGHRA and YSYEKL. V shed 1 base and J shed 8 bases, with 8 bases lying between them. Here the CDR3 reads CASSQGSNGYTF. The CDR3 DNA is TGCGCCAGCAGCCAAGGTTCTAACGGCTACACCTTC.

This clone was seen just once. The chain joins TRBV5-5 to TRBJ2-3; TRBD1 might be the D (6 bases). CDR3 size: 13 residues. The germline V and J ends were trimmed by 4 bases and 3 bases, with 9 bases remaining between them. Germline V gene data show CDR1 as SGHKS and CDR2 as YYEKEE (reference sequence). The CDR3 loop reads CASSPQGTDTQYF. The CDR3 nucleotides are TGTGCCAGCAGCCCTCAGGGGACAGATACGCAGTATTTT.

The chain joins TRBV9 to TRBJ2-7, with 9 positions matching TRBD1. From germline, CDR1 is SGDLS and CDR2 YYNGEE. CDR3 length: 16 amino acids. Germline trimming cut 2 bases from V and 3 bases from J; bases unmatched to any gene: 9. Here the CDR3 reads CASSVDTGQGNYEQYF. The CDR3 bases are TGTGCCAGCAGCGTCGACACGGGACAGGGTAACTACGAGCAGTACTTC.

The CDR3 DNA reads TGCAGTGCTAGTTACAGGGGAAACTATGGCTACACCTTC. This translates into CSASYRGNYGYTF. This chain links TRBV20-1 with TRBJ1-2; 7 positions agree with TRBD1. V lost 3 bases, J lost 2 bases, and 3 bases stayed unmatched. Germline CDR1 DFQATT, CDR2 SNEGSKA (reference sequence). The CDR3 totals 13 residues.

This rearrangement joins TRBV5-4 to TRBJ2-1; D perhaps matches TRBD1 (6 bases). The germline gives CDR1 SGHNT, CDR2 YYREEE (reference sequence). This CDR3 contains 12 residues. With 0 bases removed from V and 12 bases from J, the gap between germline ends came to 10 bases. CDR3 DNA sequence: TGTGCCAGCAGCTTGGAGGGGGAAGGGCAGTTCTTC. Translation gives CASSLEGEGQFF.

In DNA form, the CDR3 reads TGTGCCTGGGAGGGACAGGGTCCCTACGAGCAGTACTTC. This sequence encodes CAWEGQGPYEQYF. The rearrangement links TRBV30 to TRBJ2-7, with 9 bases identical to TRBD1. CDR1 is GTSNPN and CDR2 is SVGIG in the germline V gene (reference sequence). The J segment lost 2 bases and the V segment lost 5 bases, leaving 4 bases of the junction unmatched. CDR3 length: 13 amino acids.

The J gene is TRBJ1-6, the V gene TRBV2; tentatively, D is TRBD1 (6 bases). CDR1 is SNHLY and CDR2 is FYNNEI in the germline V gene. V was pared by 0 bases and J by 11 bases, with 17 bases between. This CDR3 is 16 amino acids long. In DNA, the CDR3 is TGTGCCAGCAGTGAAGCCTTCGGTGGGGGCTTGGCACCCCTCCACTTT. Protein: CASSEAFGGGLAPLHF.

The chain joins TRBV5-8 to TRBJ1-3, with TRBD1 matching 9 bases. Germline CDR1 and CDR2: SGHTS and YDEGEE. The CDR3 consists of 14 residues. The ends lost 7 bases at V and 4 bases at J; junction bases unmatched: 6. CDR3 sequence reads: CASARTGDGNTIYF. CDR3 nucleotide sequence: TGTGCCAGCGCCAGGACAGGGGACGGAAACACCATATATTTT.

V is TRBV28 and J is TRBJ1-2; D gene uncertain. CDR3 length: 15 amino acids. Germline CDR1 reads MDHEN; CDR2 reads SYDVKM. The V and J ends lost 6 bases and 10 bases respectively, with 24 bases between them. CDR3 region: CASRLPGESKNDYTF. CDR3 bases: TGTGCCAGCAGGTTACCGGGTGAGTCTAAGAATGACTACACCTTC.

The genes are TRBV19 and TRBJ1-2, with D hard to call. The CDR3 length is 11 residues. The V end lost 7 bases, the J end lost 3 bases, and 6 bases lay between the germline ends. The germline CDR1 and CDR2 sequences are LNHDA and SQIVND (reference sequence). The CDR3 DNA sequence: TGTGCCAGTACTAGCTACTATGGCTACACCTTC. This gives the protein CASTSYYGYTF. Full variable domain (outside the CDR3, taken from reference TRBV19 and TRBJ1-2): DGGITQSPKYLFRKEGQNVTLSCEQNLNHDAMYWYRQDPGQGLRLIYYSQIVNDFQKGDIAEGYSVSREKKESFPLTVTSAQKNPTAFYLCASTSYYGYTFGSGTRLTVV.

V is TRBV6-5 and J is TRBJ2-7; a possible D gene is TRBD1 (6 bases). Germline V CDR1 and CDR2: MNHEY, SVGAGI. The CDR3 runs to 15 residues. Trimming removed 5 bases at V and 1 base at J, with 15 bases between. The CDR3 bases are TGTGCCAGCAGTCCACCCAAGACAGGTTCCTACGAGCAGTACTTC. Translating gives CASSPPKTGSYEQYF.

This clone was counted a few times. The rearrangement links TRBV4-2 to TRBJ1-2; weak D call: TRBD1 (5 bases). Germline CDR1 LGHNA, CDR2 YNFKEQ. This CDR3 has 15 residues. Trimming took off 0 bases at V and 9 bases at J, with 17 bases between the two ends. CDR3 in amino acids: CASSQDKGREGSYTF. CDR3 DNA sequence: TGTGCCAGCAGCCAAGATAAGGGCCGGGAGGGGAGCTACACCTTC.

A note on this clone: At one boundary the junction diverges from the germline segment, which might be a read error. The CDR3 DNA reads TGTGCCAGCAGTTACTCGGTAGAACCGGCCTTC. It encodes CASSYSVEPAF. The chain is built from TRBV6-6 and TRBJ1-2; D is unresolved. The germline CDR1 and CDR2 sequences are MNHNY and SVGAGI (reference sequence). CDR3 length: 11 residues.

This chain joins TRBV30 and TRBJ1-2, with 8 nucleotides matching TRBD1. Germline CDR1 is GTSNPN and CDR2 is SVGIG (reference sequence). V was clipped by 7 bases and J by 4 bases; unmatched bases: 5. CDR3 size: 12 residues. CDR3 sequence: CALSGGTYGYTF. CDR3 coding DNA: TGTGCCTTATCAGGGGGCACCTATGGCTACACCTTC.

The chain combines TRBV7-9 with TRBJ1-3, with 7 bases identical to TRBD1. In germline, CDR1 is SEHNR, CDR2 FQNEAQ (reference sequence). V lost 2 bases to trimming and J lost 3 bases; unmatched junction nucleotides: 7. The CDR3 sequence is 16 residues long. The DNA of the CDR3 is TGTGCCAGCAGCTTAATACGTACAGGGGATGGAAACACCATATATTTT. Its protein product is CASSLIRTGDGNTIYF.

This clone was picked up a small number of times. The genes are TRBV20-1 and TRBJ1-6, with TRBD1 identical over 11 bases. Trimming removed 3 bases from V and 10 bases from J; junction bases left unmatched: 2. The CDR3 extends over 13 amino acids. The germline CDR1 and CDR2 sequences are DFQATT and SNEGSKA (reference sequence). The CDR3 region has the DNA TGCAGTGCTAGTGGGACAGGGGGGTCACCCCTCCACTTT. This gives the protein CSASGTGGSPLHF.

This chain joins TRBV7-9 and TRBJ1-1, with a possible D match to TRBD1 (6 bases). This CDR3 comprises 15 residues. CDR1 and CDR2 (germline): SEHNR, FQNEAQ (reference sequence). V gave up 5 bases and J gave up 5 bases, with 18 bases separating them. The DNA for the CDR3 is TGTGCCAGCAGCAACCACGGGGGGCGGGGGACTGAAGCTTTCTTT. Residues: CASSNHGGRGTEAFF.

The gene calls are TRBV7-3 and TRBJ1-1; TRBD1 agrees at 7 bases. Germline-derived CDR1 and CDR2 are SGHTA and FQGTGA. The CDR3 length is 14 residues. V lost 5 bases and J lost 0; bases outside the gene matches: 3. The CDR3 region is CASSQGDLNTEAFF. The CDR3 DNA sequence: TGTGCCAGCAGCCAGGGGGATTTGAACACTGAAGCTTTCTTT. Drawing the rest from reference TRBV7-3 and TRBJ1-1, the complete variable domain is GAGVSQTPSNKVTEKGKYVELRCDPISGHTALYWYRQSLGQGPEFLIYFQGTGAADDSGLPNDRFFAVRPEGSVSTLKIQRTERGDSAVYLCASSQGDLNTEAFFGQGTRLTVV.

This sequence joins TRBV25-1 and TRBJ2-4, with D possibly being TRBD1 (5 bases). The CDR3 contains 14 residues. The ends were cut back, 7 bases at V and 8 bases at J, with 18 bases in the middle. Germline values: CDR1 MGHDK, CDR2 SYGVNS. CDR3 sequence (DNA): TGTGCCAGCACATCCCCTTTACAAGGGGACATTCAGTACTTC. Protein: CASTSPLQGDIQYF.

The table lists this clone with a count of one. The CDR3 protein is CASSDGRYRSNQPQHF. Here the CDR3 DNA reads TGCGCCAGCAGCGACGGCAGATACAGGAGCAATCAGCCCCAGCATTTT. V is TRBV10-2 and J is TRBJ1-5, with a weak D call TRBD1 (5 bases). Trimming pared 6 bases from V and 1 base from J, leaving 16 bases between. The CDR3 is 16 amino acids. Germline values: CDR1 WSHSY, CDR2 SAAADI.

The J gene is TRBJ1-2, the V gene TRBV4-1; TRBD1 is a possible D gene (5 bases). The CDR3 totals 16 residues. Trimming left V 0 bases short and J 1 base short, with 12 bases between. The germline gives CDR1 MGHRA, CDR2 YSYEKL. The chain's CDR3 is CASSQDLGTYNYGYTF. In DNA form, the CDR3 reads TGCGCCAGCAGCCAAGATTTGGGGACTTATAACTATGGCTACACCTTC.